This entry lists 30 T cell receptor beta chains sequenced from one sample in a study of cytomegalovirus exposure and HLA in healthy donors. Researchers ran the PCR with 60 Vbeta and 13 Jbeta primers. Sequenced by immunoSEQ multiplex PCR; TCRdb stores in-frame clones only, minus some. The data show approximately 190,000 clones, over 80% seen once. Material for sequencing was PBMCs. These receptors were obtained from a man younger than 40 in good health and CMV-seronegative.

V usage is TRBV27 and J usage is TRBJ2-3; no firm D call. The V end lost 0 bases, the J end lost 3 bases, and 7 bases lay between the germline ends. Germline V lookup: CDR1 MNHEY, CDR2 SMNVEV (reference sequence). CDR3 length: 14 residues. CDR3: CASSLSPTTDTQYF. DNA for the CDR3: TGTGCCAGCAGTTTATCACCTACTACAGATACGCAGTATTTT.

This clone was counted between two and nine times. The chain employs TRBV6-5 and TRBJ1-6; 8 positions agree with TRBD1. CDR3 length: 14 residues. V trimming: 2 bases; J trimming: 8 bases; junction bases outside the gene matches: 2. Germline V gene lookup returns CDR1 MNHEY and CDR2 SVGAGI. The DNA of the CDR3 is TGTGCCAGCAGTTACGGGACAGGTCATTCACCCCTCCACTTT. Its translation is CASSYGTGHSPLHF.

CDR3 coding DNA: TGTGCCAGTTTTCACAGGGGAACTAGCACAGATACGCAGTATTTT. The encoded protein is CASFHRGTSTDTQYF. The chain uses TRBV2 and TRBJ2-3; 7 positions match TRBD1. Germline V gene lookup returns CDR1 SNHLY and CDR2 FYNNEI. CDR3 length: 15 residues. V shed 9 bases, J shed 0 bases, and the junction held 9 bases outside the gene matches.

This chain connects TRBV15 to TRBJ1-5; D not certain. V lost 3 bases and J 0 bases, leaving 9 bases between the germline ends. Germline values: CDR1 LNHNV, CDR2 YYDKDF (reference sequence). The CDR3 has 15 amino acids. CDR3: CATSSSEDSNQPQHF. The CDR3 DNA is TGTGCCACCAGCAGCTCCGAGGATAGCAATCAGCCCCAGCATTTT. The full variable domain, with the rest looked up from reference TRBV15 and TRBJ1-5, is DAMVIQNPRYQVTQFGKPVTLSCSQTLNHNVMYWYQQKSSQAPKLLFHYYDKDFNNEADTPDNFQSRRPNTSFCFLDIRSPGLGDTAMYLCATSSSEDSNQPQHFGDGTRLSIL.

This chain joins TRBV28 and TRBJ2-5; D perhaps matches TRBD1 (6 bases). There are 16 residues in the CDR3. Germline loops: CDR1 MDHEN, CDR2 SYDVKM. The V end was cut by 3 bases, the J end by 2 bases, with 16 bases between. CDR3 amino acids: CASSFRYRAEQETQYF. CDR3 bases: TGTGCCAGCAGTTTCCGGTACAGGGCGGAACAAGAGACCCAGTACTTC.

DNA of the CDR3: TGTGCCAGCAGGCGACAGGGGGTAAGCACAGATACGCAGTATTTT. Translated: CASRRQGVSTDTQYF. The chain links TRBV6-1 to TRBJ2-3; 9 positions match TRBD1. Trimming took 6 bases from V and 0 from J; bases not matched to a gene: 4. The CDR3 loop spans 15 amino acids. The germline V gene encodes CDR1 MNHNS and CDR2 SASEGT.

With respect to this clone: This same CDR3 is encoded by further DNA sequences in the sample. The rearrangement uses TRBV5-4 and TRBJ2-1; 10 bases align to TRBD2. Germline CDR1 is SGHNT and CDR2 is YYREEE (reference sequence). The CDR3 runs 15 residues. V dropped 2 bases and J dropped 7; count of bases not matched to a gene: 6. CDR3 loop: CASSFPSGSVNEQFF. The DNA of the CDR3 is TGTGCCAGCAGCTTTCCTAGCGGGAGTGTAAATGAGCAGTTCTTC.

CDR3 region: CASSLVPGTRGEQFF. The DNA for the CDR3 is TGTGCCAGCAGCTTAGTGCCGGGTACAAGGGGTGAGCAGTTCTTC. This chain joins TRBV11-2 and TRBJ2-1; D possibly corresponds to TRBD1 (5 bases). The CDR3 is 15 amino acids. CDR1 and CDR2 (germline): SGHAT, FQNNGV. Trimming removed 1 base from V and 9 bases from J, with 16 bases in between.

Worth noting for this clone: At one end the junction does not follow the germline gene, possibly because of a read error. V usage is TRBV27 and J usage is TRBJ1-5; 8 bases align to TRBD1. This CDR3 contains 14 residues. The germline CDR1 and CDR2 sequences are MNHEY and SMNVEV (reference sequence). As DNA, the CDR3 is TGTGCCAGCAGTCAGGGACAGGCCACAATAACACTCATCTTT. Translated, it gives CASSQGQATITLIF.

The chain carries TRBV19 and TRBJ2-3, with TRBD1 matching over 9 bases. V was pared by 10 bases and J by 6 bases, with 8 bases of the junction left unmatched. Germline V gives CDR1 LNHDA, CDR2 SQIVND (reference sequence). The CDR3 extends over 13 amino acids. The CDR3 sequence: CATSGTGRDTQYF. CDR3 nucleotides: TGTGCCACTTCAGGGACAGGGCGGGATACGCAGTATTTT. Combining the CDR3 with reference TRBV19 and TRBJ2-3 gives the whole variable domain DGGITQSPKYLFRKEGQNVTLSCEQNLNHDAMYWYRQDPGQGLRLIYYSQIVNDFQKGDIAEGYSVSREKKESFPLTVTSAQKNPTAFYLCATSGTGRDTQYFGPGTRLTVL.

The genes are TRBV11-2 and TRBJ2-5; 7 bases are a match to TRBD1. Trimming cost V 1 base and J 5 bases; bases outside gene matches: 7. There are 15 residues in the CDR3. CDR1 is SGHAT, CDR2 FQNNGV, per germline. Here the CDR3 DNA reads TGTGCCAGCAGCTTAGGACAACAGGGGAGCGAGACCCAGTACTTC. It translates to CASSLGQQGSETQYF.

V and J are TRBV6-5 and TRBJ1-1; TRBD1 matches 7 bases. The length of the CDR3 is 13 residues. V lost 6 bases and J lost 4; bases outside the gene matches: 5. CDR1 and CDR2 (germline): MNHEY, SVGAGI. In nucleotides, the CDR3 is TGTGCCAGCAGAAAGTCAGGGGGCACTGAAGCTTTCTTT. It is translated as CASRKSGGTEAFF.

V gene TRBV11-2 combines with J gene TRBJ2-7; TRBD1 aligns across 9 bases. Germline V CDR1 and CDR2: SGHAT, FQNNGV. Losses at the gene ends were 1 base for V and 2 bases for J; bases not matched to a gene: 15. This CDR3 region has 19 residues. CDR3: CASSLVRYLGGQGPYEQYF. CDR3 nucleotide sequence: TGTGCCAGCAGCTTAGTTCGTTATCTTGGGGGACAGGGACCCTACGAGCAGTACTTC.

V usage is TRBV5-1 and J usage is TRBJ2-7; no firm D call. Deletions cut 0 bases from V and 5 bases from J, with 12 bases between. The germline V gene encodes CDR1 SGHRS and CDR2 YFSETQ. The CDR3 has 14 residues. The CDR3 spells CASSLGLSSDEQYF. The CDR3 DNA follows: TGCGCCAGCAGCTTGGGACTTAGCTCTGACGAGCAGTACTTC.

This clone was seen a single time. The chain is built from TRBV7-2 and TRBJ2-3; 10 bases line up with TRBD2. Germline CDR1 SGHTA, CDR2 FQGNSA. Unmatched junction bases numbered 12, after V lost 4 bases and J lost 2 bases. The CDR3 has 18 residues. Here the CDR3 DNA reads TGTGCCAGCAGCTCGACGCAGCTAGCGGGAGCTCCCACAGATACGCAGTATTTT. Protein sequence: CASSSTQLAGAPTDTQYF.

The genes are TRBV7-9 and TRBJ2-1; 9 nucleotides align to TRBD2. The CDR3 has 16 residues. The V gene end was trimmed by 2 bases and the J gene end by 2 bases; junction bases not matched to a gene: 4. Germline assignment: CDR1 SEHNR and CDR2 FQNEAQ (reference sequence). CDR3 in amino acids: CASSLYLAGPYNEQFF. DNA for the CDR3: TGTGCCAGCAGCTTATACCTAGCGGGACCCTACAATGAGCAGTTCTTC.

CDR3 protein: CASSYYGGGELFF. The CDR3 DNA is TGTGCCAGCAGTTACTACGGGGGCGGGGAGCTGTTTTTT. The chain is built from TRBV6-6 and TRBJ2-2, with D possibly TRBD2 on 6 matching bases. The V end was cut by 1 base, the J end by 7 bases, with 7 bases between. The germline V gene has CDR1 MNHNY and CDR2 SVGAGI (reference sequence). CDR3 length equals 13 residues.

This rearrangement joins TRBV5-1 to TRBJ2-5; 7 positions agree with TRBD2. Near its end, the DNA agrees better with TRBJ2-7, so the J call may be wrong. CDR3 size: 14 residues. The germline V gene encodes CDR1 SGHRS and CDR2 YFSETQ. CDR3 in DNA: TGCGCCAGCAGCTCGGACTTAGCGGGCTACGAGCAGTACTTC. Encoded protein: CASSSDLAGYEQYF.

J is TRBJ2-3 and V is TRBV28, with 9 bases identical to TRBD2. This CDR3 has 16 amino acids. Germline assignment: CDR1 MDHEN and CDR2 SYDVKM. Trimming removed 4 bases from V and 1 base from J; junction bases left unmatched: 6. CDR3 loop: CASSSLAGAGTDTQYF. In nucleotides, the CDR3 is TGTGCCAGCAGTTCCTTAGCGGGAGCCGGCACAGATACGCAGTATTTT.

J is TRBJ1-3 and V is TRBV5-1; 7 nucleotides align to TRBD1. CDR1 and CDR2 (germline): SGHRS, YFSETQ. The ends lost 7 bases at V and 2 bases at J; junction bases unmatched: 6. The CDR3 contains 14 residues. CDR3 region: CASRQGTAGNTIYF. DNA of the CDR3: TGCGCCAGCCGACAGGGAACAGCTGGAAACACCATATATTTT.

The gene calls are TRBV10-3 and TRBJ2-7; TRBD2 might be the D (6 bases). Per the germline V gene, CDR1 is ENHRY and CDR2 is SYGVKD. The CDR3 runs 14 residues. V was clipped by 2 bases and J by 4 bases, with 12 bases between them. The CDR3 reads CAISESGRDYEQYF. CDR3 sequence (DNA): TGTGCCATCAGTGAGAGCGGGCGGGATTACGAGCAGTACTTC.

This clone is a singleton in its sample. The chain recombines TRBV28 with TRBJ2-5; TRBD1 is a possible D gene (6 bases). Germline CDR1 and CDR2: MDHEN and SYDVKM. The V end was cut by 5 bases, the J end by 2 bases, with 9 bases between. This CDR3 is built from 13 residues. This chain's CDR3 is CASSIDRQETQYF. The CDR3 DNA sequence: TGTGCCAGCAGTATCGACAGGCAAGAGACCCAGTACTTC.

The V call is TRBV4-1, the J call TRBJ2-1, with 9 nucleotides matching TRBD1. This CDR3 has 16 amino acids. The V and J ends lost 5 bases and 4 bases, in that order; junction bases with no gene match: 9. Germline-derived CDR1 and CDR2 are MGHRA and YSYEKL. CDR3 sequence (DNA): TGCGCCAGCAGCGCAAGGGAGGGACAGGGATACAATGAGCAGTTCTTC. Its translation is CASSAREGQGYNEQFF.

The V call is TRBV5-4, the J call TRBJ2-5, with 9 bases lining up with TRBD2. Trimming removed 5 bases from V and 2 bases from J; junction bases left unmatched: 4. CDR3 size: 14 residues. Germline V CDR1 and CDR2: SGHNT, YYREEE (reference sequence). The CDR3 nucleotides read TGTGCCAGCAGTAGGCTAGCGGGACAAGAGACCCAGTACTTC. Protein product: CASSRLAGQETQYF.

The chain recombines TRBV7-2 with TRBJ2-5; possible D gene TRBD1, 5 bases. CDR3 length: 12 amino acids. Germline V gives CDR1 SGHTA, CDR2 FQGNSA. V lost 3 bases to trimming and J lost 7 bases, with 9 bases between them. CDR3 sequence: CASSLDTGTQYF. The CDR3 bases are TGTGCCAGCAGCTTGGACACAGGGACCCAGTACTTC.

The chain uses TRBV28 and TRBJ2-7; D call uncertain. V was shortened by 1 base and J by 0 bases, with 7 bases between the two germline ends. The length of the CDR3 is 14 residues. CDR1 and CDR2 from the germline V gene are MDHEN and SYDVKM. The CDR3 sequence: CASSLSGLSYEQYF. CDR3 nucleotides: TGTGCCAGCAGTTTATCGGGTCTCTCCTACGAGCAGTACTTC. Combining the CDR3 with reference TRBV28 and TRBJ2-7 gives the whole variable domain DVKVTQSSRYLVKRTGEKVFLECVQDMDHENMFWYRQDPGLGLRLIYFSYDVKMKEKGDIPEGYSVSREKKERFSLILESASTNQTSMYLCASSLSGLSYEQYFGPGTRLTVT.

The chain links TRBV7-2 to TRBJ2-1; the match to TRBD2 covers 7 bases. The germline V gene encodes CDR1 SGHTA and CDR2 FQGNSA. Trimming removed 1 base from V and 14 bases from J; junction bases left unmatched: 5. This CDR3 is 12 amino acids long. This chain's CDR3 is CASSLGARGEFF. CDR3 DNA: TGTGCCAGCAGCTTAGGGGCCCGGGGGGAGTTCTTC. Full variable domain (remainder filled in from reference TRBV7-2 and TRBJ2-1): GAGVSQSPSNKVTEKGKDVELRCDPISGHTALYWYRQSLGQGLEFLIYFQGNSAPDKSGLPSDRFSAERTGGSVSTLTIQRTQQEDSAVYLCASSLGARGEFFGPGTRLTVL.

This chain links TRBV19 with TRBJ1-1; weak D call: TRBD1 (5 bases). CDR3 size: 15 residues. The germline V gene encodes CDR1 LNHDA and CDR2 SQIVND (reference sequence). Trimming removed 3 bases from V and 0 bases from J, with 11 bases in between. DNA of the CDR3: TGTGCCAGTAGTATCGCCGACAGCCTGAACACTGAAGCTTTCTTT. Protein: CASSIADSLNTEAFF.

This clone appeared once. V and J are TRBV10-1 and TRBJ2-7; 13 positions match TRBD2. This CDR3 is 15 amino acids long. The V and J ends lost 2 bases and 3 bases, in that order; junction bases with no gene match: 1. The germline V gene encodes CDR1 WNHNN and CDR2 SYGVQD (reference sequence). The CDR3 DNA sequence: TGCGCCAGCAGTGAGGGACTAGCGGGGGACTACGAGCAGTACTTC. It translates to CASSEGLAGDYEQYF.

The chain carries TRBV7-2 and TRBJ2-1, with 8 bases matching TRBD2. Germline CDR1 SGHTA, CDR2 FQGNSA. The V gene end was trimmed by 2 bases and the J gene end by 7 bases; junction bases not matched to a gene: 4. The CDR3 spans 14 residues. CDR3 nucleotide sequence: TGTGCCAGCAGCTTAACGGGAGGGCCAAATGAGCAGTTCTTC. The encoded protein is CASSLTGGPNEQFF.